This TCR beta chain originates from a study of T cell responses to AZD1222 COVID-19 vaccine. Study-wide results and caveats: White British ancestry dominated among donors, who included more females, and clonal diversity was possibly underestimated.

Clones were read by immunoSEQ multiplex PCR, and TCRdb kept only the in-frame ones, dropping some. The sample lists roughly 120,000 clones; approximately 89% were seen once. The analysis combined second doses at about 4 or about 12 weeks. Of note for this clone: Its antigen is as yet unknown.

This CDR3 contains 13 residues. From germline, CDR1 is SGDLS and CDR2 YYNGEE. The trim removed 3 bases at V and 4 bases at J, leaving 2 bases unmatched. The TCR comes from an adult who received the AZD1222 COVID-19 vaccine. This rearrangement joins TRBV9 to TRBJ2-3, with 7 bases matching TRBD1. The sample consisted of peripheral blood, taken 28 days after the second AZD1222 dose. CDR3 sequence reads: CASSGQGADTQYF. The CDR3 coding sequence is TGTGCCAGCAGCGGGCAGGGGGCAGATACGCAGTATTTT.